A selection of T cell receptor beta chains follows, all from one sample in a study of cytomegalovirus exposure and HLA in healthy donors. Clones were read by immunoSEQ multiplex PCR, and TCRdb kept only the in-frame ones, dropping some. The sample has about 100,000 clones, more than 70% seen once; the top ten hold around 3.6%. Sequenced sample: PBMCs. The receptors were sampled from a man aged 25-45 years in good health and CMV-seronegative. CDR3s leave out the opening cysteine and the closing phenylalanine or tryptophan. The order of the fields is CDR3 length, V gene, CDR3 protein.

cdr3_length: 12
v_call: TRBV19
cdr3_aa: ASSMQAMNTEAF

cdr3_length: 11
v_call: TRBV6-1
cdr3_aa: ASFLSGANVLT

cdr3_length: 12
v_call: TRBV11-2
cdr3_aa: ASSLGGDTDTQY

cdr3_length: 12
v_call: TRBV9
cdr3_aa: ASSVDPAGETQY

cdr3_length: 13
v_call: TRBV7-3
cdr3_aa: ASSWGQGFTDTQY

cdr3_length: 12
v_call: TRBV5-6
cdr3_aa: ASSTDGWRGEQY

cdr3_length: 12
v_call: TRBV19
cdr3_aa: ASTTRDSNGELF

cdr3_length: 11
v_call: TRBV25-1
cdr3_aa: ASSESGSQPQH

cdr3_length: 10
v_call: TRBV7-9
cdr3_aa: ASRTGYYGYT

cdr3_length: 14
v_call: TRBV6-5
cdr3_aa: ASSYSSGQGVETQY

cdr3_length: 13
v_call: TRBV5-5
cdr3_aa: ASSLSRGNTYEQY

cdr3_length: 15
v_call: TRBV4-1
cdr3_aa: ASSQAGQGALVTEAF

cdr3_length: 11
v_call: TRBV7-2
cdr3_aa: ASSRDRDAEAF

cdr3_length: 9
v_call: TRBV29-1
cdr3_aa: SVVYPDTQY

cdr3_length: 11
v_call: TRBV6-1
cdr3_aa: ASRSSGANVLT

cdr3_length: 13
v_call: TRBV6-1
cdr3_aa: ASTPRAGSTDTQY

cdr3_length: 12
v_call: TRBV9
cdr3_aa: ASSPNRANQPQH

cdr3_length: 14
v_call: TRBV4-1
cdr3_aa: ASSPGLAGFTGELF

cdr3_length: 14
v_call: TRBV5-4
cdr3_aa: ASSIYGQNFNQPQH

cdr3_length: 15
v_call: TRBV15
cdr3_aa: ATSRDGVLIGTDTQY

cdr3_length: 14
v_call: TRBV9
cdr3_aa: ASSGGTSGLTDTQY

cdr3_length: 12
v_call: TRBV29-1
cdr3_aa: SVEIHLGANEQF

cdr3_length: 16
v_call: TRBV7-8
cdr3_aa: ASSSGPVRQGNNQPQH

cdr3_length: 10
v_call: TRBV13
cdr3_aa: ASSLGEDGYT

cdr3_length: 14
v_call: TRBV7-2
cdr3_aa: ASSPLEAGFADTQY

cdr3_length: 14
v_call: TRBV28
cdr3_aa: ASTPRRGKASYEQY

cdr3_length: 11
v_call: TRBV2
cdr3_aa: ASRPEGGTPLH

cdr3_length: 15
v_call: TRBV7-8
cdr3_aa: ASSLRPPTGSNTEAF

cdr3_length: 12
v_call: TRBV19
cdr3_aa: ASSKRGGNQPQH

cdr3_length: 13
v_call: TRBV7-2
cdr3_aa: ASSSTAGRGDEQY

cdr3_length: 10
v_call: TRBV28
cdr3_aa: ASSLPRAKLF

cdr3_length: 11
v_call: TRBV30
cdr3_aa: AWSGLQNYGYT

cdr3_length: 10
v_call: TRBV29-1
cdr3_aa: SVQGDTGELF

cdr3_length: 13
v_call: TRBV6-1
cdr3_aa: ASSETPGYIYEQY

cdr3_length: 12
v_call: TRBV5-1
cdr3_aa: ASSPVGHTDTQY

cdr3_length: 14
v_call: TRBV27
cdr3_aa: ASSLSFGTGTYEQY

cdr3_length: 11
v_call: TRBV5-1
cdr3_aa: ASSLRGNQPQH

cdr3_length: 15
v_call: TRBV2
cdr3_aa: ASRKGPGQGADYGYT

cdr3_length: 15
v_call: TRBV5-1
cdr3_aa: ASSLGRGAGNTGELF

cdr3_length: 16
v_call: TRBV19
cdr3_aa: ASSVGQGARSGANVLT

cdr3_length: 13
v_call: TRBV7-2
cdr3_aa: ASSLDREYNYGYT

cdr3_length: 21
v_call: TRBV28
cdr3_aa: ASSFWSSDRGRLAGSNRRTQY

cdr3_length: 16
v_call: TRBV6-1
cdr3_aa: ASSGKDRLYGSNQPQH

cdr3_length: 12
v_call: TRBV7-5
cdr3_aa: ARSTILSNQPQH

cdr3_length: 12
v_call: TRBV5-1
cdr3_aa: ASSLAGGDNTQY

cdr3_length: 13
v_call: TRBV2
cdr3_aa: ASTLYAGGSDTQY

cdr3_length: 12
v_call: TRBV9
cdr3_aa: ASSVALTQETQY

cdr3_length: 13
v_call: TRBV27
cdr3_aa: ASRSGTVTNEKLF

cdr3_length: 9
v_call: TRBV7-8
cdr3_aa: ASSSFYEQY

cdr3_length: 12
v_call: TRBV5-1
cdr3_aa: ASSLAGMNTEAF

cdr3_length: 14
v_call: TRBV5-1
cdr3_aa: ASSLVLAGGADTQY

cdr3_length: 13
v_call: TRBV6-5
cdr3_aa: ASSYNRQGPYEQY

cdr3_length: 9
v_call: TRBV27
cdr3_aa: ASTSSGEQF

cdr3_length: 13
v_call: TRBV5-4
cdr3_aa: ASSPAGDDTDTQY

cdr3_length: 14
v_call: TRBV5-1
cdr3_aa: ASSPSASVAYNEQF

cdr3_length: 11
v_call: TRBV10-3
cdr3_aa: AITDRGTHEQY

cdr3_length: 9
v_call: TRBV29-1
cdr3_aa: SARGERGYT

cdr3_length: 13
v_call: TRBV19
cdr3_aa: ASSIYGTASHGYT

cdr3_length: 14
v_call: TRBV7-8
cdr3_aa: ASSPRTEVGLKTQY